This TCR beta chain was profiled in a study of OX40 agonist ivuxolimab in advanced cancers. The assay was immunoSEQ multiplex PCR, and TCRdb's table has in-frame clones only and misses some. Of some 130,000 clones detected, around 89% appear once; the ten largest clones hold under 0.7%. Germline values: CDR1 LGHNA, CDR2 YSLEER. The CDR3 sequence is 15 residues long. V lost 0 bases, J lost 0 bases, and 8 bases lay in between. The TCR was taken from an adult with an advanced solid tumor such as melanoma, head and neck, liver or kidney cancer. This chain uses TRBV4-3 with TRBJ1-1; D gene unclear. The sequenced sample was CD4+ or CD8+ T cells sorted from blood, obtained in a trial of the OX40 agonist ivuxolimab. CDR3 region: CASSQDYGLNTEAFF. The CDR3 bases are TGCGCCAGCAGCCAAGATTATGGCCTGAACACTGAAGCTTTCTTT.